This T cell receptor beta chain comes out of a study of blood T cells in healthy people across ages. Findings and limits, study-wide: Long-lived and aged donors differed, with more naive CD4+ cells and higher diversity in the long-lived. The unsorted PBMCs prevented any conclusive comparison of naive versus antigen-experienced cells.

Germline trimming cut 7 bases from V and 4 bases from J; bases unmatched to any gene: 4. Germline V gene lookup returns CDR1 LNHDA and CDR2 SQIVND (reference sequence). This CDR3 is built from 14 residues. Next came a second PCR, run for about 7 to 12 cycles, which used a sample-barcoded 5' primer along with a J-beta primer mix. Researchers report that a template-switch adaptor with 12 random nucleotides tagged each cDNA molecule. TCRdb re-called the 5' RACE reads through MiXCR, storing one row per CDR3 protein. The repertoire holds about 720,000 distinct CDR3 sequences, with over 20% as singletons. This clonotype was observed a few times. The antigen is undetermined.

The chain has TRBV19 and TRBJ2-2, with TRBD1 matching over 9 bases. The TCR comes from a man in his sixties or seventies in good health. Sequencing used blood. CDR3 in amino acids: CASTRTGVTGELFF. CDR3 nucleotide sequence: TGTGCCAGTACCAGGACAGGGGTCACCGGGGAGCTGTTTTTT.